This is a list of T cell receptor beta chains from one sample in a study of T cell repertoires in cytomegalovirus infection. TCRdb reanalysed the reads using MiXCR and keeps one entry per CDR3 protein. The data contain roughly 250,000 distinct CDR3 sequences, more than 9% of them singletons. The source material was PBMCs. Receptor source: a human donor in good health (CMV status not recorded). Some clones in this sample may be carry-over from other donors' samples. The CDR3 runs from the conserved cysteine through the conserved F or W. The D gene is left open where the match is weak. Size is stated for part of the rows, as once, few or many counts, or as a class when the clone is expanded.

TRBJ2-1,TRBV18,TRBD2,18,few,CASSPPAGGRNPRNEQFF,TGTGCCAGCTCACCACCAGCGGGAGGCCGAAATCCGCGAAATGAGCAGTTCTTC
TRBJ1-3,TRBV7-2,.,15,many,CASSQLRSGGNTIYF,TGTGCCAGCAGCCAGCTTAGGTCCGGCGGAAACACCATATATTTT
TRBJ1-1,TRBV28,TRBD1,15,.,CASSLTGGWNTEAFF,TGTGCCAGCAGTCTGACAGGGGGCTGGAACACTGAAGCTTTCTTT
TRBJ1-2,TRBV7-2,.,14,many,CASSHDSLVWGYTF,TGTGCCAGCAGTCATGACAGCTTAGTATGGGGCTACACCTTC
TRBJ1-2,TRBV7-8,.,16,many,CASIGPTGTRNYGYTF,TGTGCCAGCATCGGTCCGACAGGAACTCGTAACTATGGCTACACCTTC
TRBJ1-1,TRBV12-3/TRBV12-4,TRBD1,14,many,CASSLTGVNAEAFF,TGTGCCAGCAGTTTAACAGGGGTAAATGCTGAAGCTTTCTTT
TRBJ2-1,TRBV7-2,TRBD2,17,many,CASSPLPLAGGLNEQFF,TGTGCCAGCAGCCCCCTCCCCCTAGCGGGAGGCCTGAATGAGCAGTTCTTC
TRBJ2-3,TRBV11-2,TRBD2,16,.,CASSWAASGGTDTQYF,TGTGCCAGCAGCTGGGCTGCTAGCGGCGGAACAGATACGCAGTATTTT
TRBJ2-3,TRBV20-1,TRBD2,14,once,CSAGGRGPTDTQYF,TGCAGTGCCGGCGGGAGGGGCCCCACAGATACGCAGTATTTT
TRBJ2-7,TRBV28,.,11,.,CASIGQDEQYF,TGTGCCAGCATTGGCCAGGACGAGCAGTACTTC
TRBJ1-2,TRBV7-2,.,15,many,CASSLSVDGWDGYTF,TGTGCCAGCAGCTTGAGCGTGGACGGATGGGATGGCTACACCTTC
TRBJ2-7,TRBV6-2/TRBV6-3,.,12,.,CASSPTPREQYF,TGTGCCAGCAGTCCGACGCCAAGGGAGCAGTACTTC
TRBJ2-2,TRBV2,.,15,few,CASKGTTSVTGELFF,TGTGCCAGCAAAGGGACAACTAGCGTCACCGGGGAGCTGTTTTTT
TRBJ1-5,TRBV19,.,17,.,CASSIVWQVGGNQPQHF,TGTGCCAGTAGTATAGTCTGGCAGGTAGGGGGCAATCAGCCCCAGCATTTT
TRBJ1-2,TRBV28,.,15,.,CASSFPVGQTYGYTF,TGTGCCAGCAGTTTTCCCGTGGGGCAGACGTATGGCTACACCTTC
TRBJ1-2,TRBV29-1,.,13,.,CSHGASSDYGYTF,TGCAGCCATGGGGCTTCAAGCGACTATGGCTACACCTTC
TRBJ2-7,TRBV11-2,TRBD2,15,.,CASRLRDYAEGWQYF,TGTGCCAGCAGACTTCGGGACTACGCAGAGGGGTGGCAGTACTTC
TRBJ2-7,TRBV7-2,TRBD2,14,many,CASSFGRLAGDQYF,TGTGCCAGCAGCTTCGGGAGACTAGCGGGAGATCAGTACTTC
TRBJ2-1,TRBV20-1,TRBD2,15,.,CSAMGREGPYNEQFF,TGCAGTGCTATGGGACGGGAGGGCCCCTACAATGAGCAGTTCTTC
TRBJ1-5,TRBV6-5,.,18,.,CASSYTFSPGRGDQPQHF,TGTGCCAGCAGTTACACATTCAGTCCAGGGAGGGGGGATCAGCCCCAGCATTTT
TRBJ2-1,TRBV6-1,TRBD2,14,many,CASGTSGRYNEQFF,TGTGCCAGCGGTACTAGCGGGCGCTACAATGAGCAGTTCTTC
TRBJ2-7,TRBV4-2,.,15,many,CASSQVGERPGEQYF,TGTGCCAGCAGCCAAGTGGGAGAGAGGCCCGGAGAGCAGTACTTC
TRBJ2-3,TRBV7-2,.,15,many,CASSLSGRSTDTQYF,TGTGCCAGCAGCTTATCAGGACGGAGCACAGATACGCAGTATTTT
TRBJ1-5,TRBV7-2,.,17,many,CASSLPPGRRFNQPQHF,TGTGCCAGCAGCTTACCCCCCGGACGTAGGTTCAATCAGCCCCAGCATTTT
TRBJ2-3,TRBV3-1,TRBD1,15,.,CASSSRTGVTDTQYF,TGTGCCAGCAGCTCCCGGACAGGGGTCACAGATACGCAGTATTTT
TRBJ2-7,TRBV20-1,TRBD1,12,few,CSAEDRAYEQYF,TGCAGTGCTGAAGACAGGGCCTACGAGCAGTACTTC
TRBJ1-1,TRBV7-2,.,13,many,CASSWQAGGEAFF,TGTGCCAGCAGCTGGCAAGCGGGGGGTGAAGCTTTCTTT
TRBJ2-3,TRBV7-2,TRBD2,14,.,CASLLSGAGDTQYF,TGTGCCAGCCTTCTAAGCGGGGCGGGGGATACGCAGTATTTT
TRBJ2-1,TRBV5-4,TRBD2,15,.,CASSLPAGGPNEQFF,TGTGCCAGCAGCTTGCCAGCGGGAGGGCCCAATGAGCAGTTCTTC
TRBJ1-4,TRBV28,.,13,few,CATRGGANEKLFF,TGTGCCACGAGGGGGGGGGCTAATGAAAAACTGTTTTTT
TRBJ2-2,TRBV3-1,TRBD2,17,.,CASSQEWGGKFTGELFF,TGTGCCAGCAGCCAAGAATGGGGAGGGAAGTTCACCGGGGAGCTGTTTTTT
TRBJ1-6,TRBV2,TRBD1,15,few,CASRGGTADNSPLHF,TGTGCCAGCCGAGGGGGGACAGCCGATAATTCACCCCTCCACTTT
TRBJ2-5,TRBV28,.,13,.,CASSFGMQETQYF,TGTGCCAGCAGTTTCGGGATGCAGGAGACCCAGTACTTC
TRBJ2-2,TRBV20-1,.,14,few,CSARDSGNTGELFF,TGCAGTGCTAGGGACAGCGGGAACACCGGGGAGCTGTTTTTT
TRBJ2-3,TRBV28,TRBD2,17,few,CASSLSGLAGGEDTQYF,TGTGCCAGCAGTTTATCTGGACTAGCGGGAGGAGAAGATACGCAGTATTTT
TRBJ2-3,TRBV7-2,.,14,many,CASSLGGLTDTQYF,TGTGCCAGCAGCTTAGGTGGGCTTACAGATACGCAGTATTTT
TRBJ2-7,TRBV15,.,14,many,CATSSATVPYEQYF,TGTGCCACCAGCAGCGCCACAGTCCCCTACGAGCAGTACTTC
TRBJ2-5,TRBV6-2/TRBV6-3,TRBD1,17,few,CASSTSPHRGEKETQYF,TGTGCCAGCAGCACCAGCCCCCACAGGGGGGAGAAAGAGACCCAGTACTTC
TRBJ2-4,TRBV15,.,15,few,CATSRGQGSDDIQYF,TGTGCCACCAGCAGAGGCCAGGGATCTGATGACATTCAGTACTTC
TRBJ2-7,TRBV7-2,TRBD2,16,many,CASSPMAAGGNYEQYF,TGTGCCAGCAGCCCTATGGCGGCGGGAGGAAACTACGAGCAGTACTTC
TRBJ1-1,TRBV6-5,.,15,many,CASSSITSPRGLAFF,TGTGCCAGCAGTTCCATAACCTCCCCTAGGGGATTAGCTTTCTTT
TRBJ1-1,TRBV7-9,TRBD1,15,few,CASSSGQGINTEAFF,TGTGCCAGCAGCTCCGGACAGGGGATCAACACTGAAGCTTTCTTT
TRBJ2-2,TRBV11-1,TRBD2,17,many,CASSYRLAGVHIGELFF,TGTGCCAGCAGCTATCGACTAGCGGGAGTTCATATCGGGGAGCTGTTTTTT
TRBJ1-3,TRBV7-2,.,15,many,CASSSLWGLGNTIYF,TGTGCCAGCAGCTCCCTCTGGGGGCTCGGAAACACCATATATTTT
TRBJ1-3,TRBV18,.,14,.,CASSPIDSGNTIYF,TGTGCCAGCTCACCGATTGACTCTGGAAACACCATATATTTT
TRBJ2-1,TRBV7-3,TRBD1,16,many,CASSEGTGGSYNEQFF,TGTGCCAGCAGCGAAGGGACAGGGGGTTCCTACAATGAGCAGTTCTTC
TRBJ1-1,TRBV9,.,13,.,CASSEGSDTEAFF,TGTGCCAGCAGCGAAGGGAGTGACACTGAAGCTTTCTTT
TRBJ1-1,TRBV6-2/TRBV6-3,TRBD1,13,many,CASGQGIHTEAFF,TGTGCCAGCGGACAGGGGATACACACTGAAGCTTTCTTT
TRBJ2-3,TRBV10-3,TRBD2,12,.,CAIKGEGDTQYF,TGTGCCATCAAAGGGGAGGGAGATACGCAGTATTTT
TRBJ1-1,TRBV19,TRBD1,15,.,CATSDRDRLNTEAFF,TGTGCCACTTCGGACAGGGACCGATTGAACACTGAAGCTTTCTTT
TRBJ2-7,TRBV2,.,14,few,CASTNRVTSYEQYF,TGTGCCAGCACGAACAGGGTTACTTCCTACGAGCAGTACTTC
TRBJ2-6,TRBV20-1,TRBD1,18,many,CSARVRDRGSSGANVLTF,TGCAGTGCTAGAGTTCGGGACAGGGGGAGCTCTGGGGCCAACGTCCTGACTTTC
TRBJ2-5,TRBV7-9,.,16,many,CASSFPLPGGWETQYF,TGTGCCAGCAGCTTCCCTCTCCCGGGTGGCTGGGAGACCCAGTACTTC
TRBJ2-5,TRBV29-1,TRBD2,12,few,CSVGLAGETQYF,TGCAGCGTTGGACTAGCGGGAGAGACCCAGTACTTC
TRBJ2-7,TRBV10-3,.,13,many,CAIRAGLGYEQYF,TGTGCCATCAGGGCTGGGCTGGGCTACGAGCAGTACTTC
TRBJ1-4,TRBV19,.,14,many,CASSTRDNNEKLFF,TGTGCCAGTAGTACCCGGGACAATAATGAAAAACTGTTTTTT
TRBJ1-1,TRBV29-1,.,14,few,CSVGAGNVNTEAFF,TGCAGCGTTGGTGCAGGGAACGTGAACACTGAAGCTTTCTTT
TRBJ2-5,TRBV6-2/TRBV6-3,.,14,.,CASSYLLSQETQYF,TGTGCCAGCAGTTACCTCCTCTCCCAAGAGACCCAGTACTTC
TRBJ2-3,TRBV20-1,TRBD1,12,.,CSARTGADTQYF,TGCAGTGCTAGGACAGGGGCAGATACGCAGTATTTT